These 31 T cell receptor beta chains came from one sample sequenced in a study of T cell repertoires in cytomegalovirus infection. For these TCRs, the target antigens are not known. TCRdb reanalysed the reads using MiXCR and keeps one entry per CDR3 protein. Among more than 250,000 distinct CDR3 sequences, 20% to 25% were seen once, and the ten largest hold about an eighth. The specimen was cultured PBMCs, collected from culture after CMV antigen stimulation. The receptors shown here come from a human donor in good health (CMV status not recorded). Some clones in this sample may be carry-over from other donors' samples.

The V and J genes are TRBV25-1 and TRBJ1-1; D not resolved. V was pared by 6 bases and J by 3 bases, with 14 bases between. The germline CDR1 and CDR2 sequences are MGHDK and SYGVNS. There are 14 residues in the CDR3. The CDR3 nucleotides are TGTGCCAGCAGAGCCAACAATGATCACACTGAAGCTTTCTTT. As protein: CASRANNDHTEAFF.

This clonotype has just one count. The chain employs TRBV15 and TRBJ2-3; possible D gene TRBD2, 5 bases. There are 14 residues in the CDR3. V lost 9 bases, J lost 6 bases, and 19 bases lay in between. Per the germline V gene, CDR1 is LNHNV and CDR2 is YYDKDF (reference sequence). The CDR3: CATQGRRADDTQYF. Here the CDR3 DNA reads TGTGCCACTCAAGGTCGCAGAGCGGACGATACGCAGTATTTT.

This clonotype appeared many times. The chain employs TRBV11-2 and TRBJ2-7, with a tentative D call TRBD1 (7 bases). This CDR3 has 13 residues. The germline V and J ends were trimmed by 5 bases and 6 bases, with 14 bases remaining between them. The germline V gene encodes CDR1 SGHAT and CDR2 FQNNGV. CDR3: CASSLRQGGEQYV. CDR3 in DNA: TGTGCCAGCAGCCTTCGACAGGGAGGCGAGCAGTACGTC.

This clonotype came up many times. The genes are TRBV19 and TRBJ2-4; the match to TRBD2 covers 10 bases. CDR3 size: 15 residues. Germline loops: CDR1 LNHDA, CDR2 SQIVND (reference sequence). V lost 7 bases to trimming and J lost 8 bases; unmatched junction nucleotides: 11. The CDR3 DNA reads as TGTGCCAGTAATGTAGCGGGAGGCCCAAGGGACATTCAGTACTTC. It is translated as CASNVAGGPRDIQYF.

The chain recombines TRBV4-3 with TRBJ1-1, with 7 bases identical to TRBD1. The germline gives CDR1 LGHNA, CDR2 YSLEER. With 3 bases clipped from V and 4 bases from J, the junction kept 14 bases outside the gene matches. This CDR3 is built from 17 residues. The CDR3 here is CASSQGWARGLGTEAFF. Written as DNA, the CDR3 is TGCGCCAGCAGCCAGGGTTGGGCTAGGGGGCTGGGCACTGAAGCTTTCTTT.

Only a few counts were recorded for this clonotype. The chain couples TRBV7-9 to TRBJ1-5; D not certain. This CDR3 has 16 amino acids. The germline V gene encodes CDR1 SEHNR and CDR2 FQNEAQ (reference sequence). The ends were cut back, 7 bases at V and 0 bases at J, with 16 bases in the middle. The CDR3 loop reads CASTPLGGNSNQPQHF. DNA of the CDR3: TGTGCCAGCACCCCCCTGGGTGGAAATAGCAATCAGCCCCAGCATTTT.

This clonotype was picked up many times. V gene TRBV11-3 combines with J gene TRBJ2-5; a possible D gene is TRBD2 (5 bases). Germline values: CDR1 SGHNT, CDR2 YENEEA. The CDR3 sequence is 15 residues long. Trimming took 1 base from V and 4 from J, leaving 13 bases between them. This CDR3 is CASSLGSHGVETQYF. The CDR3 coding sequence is TGTGCCAGCAGCTTAGGAAGTCACGGGGTAGAGACCCAGTACTTC.

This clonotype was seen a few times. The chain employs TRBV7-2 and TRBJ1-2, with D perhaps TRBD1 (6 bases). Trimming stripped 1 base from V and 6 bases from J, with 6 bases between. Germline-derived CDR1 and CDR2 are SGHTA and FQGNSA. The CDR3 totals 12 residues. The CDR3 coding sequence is TGTGCCAGCAGCTTAGAGGGGGATGGCTACACCTTC. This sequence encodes CASSLEGDGYTF.

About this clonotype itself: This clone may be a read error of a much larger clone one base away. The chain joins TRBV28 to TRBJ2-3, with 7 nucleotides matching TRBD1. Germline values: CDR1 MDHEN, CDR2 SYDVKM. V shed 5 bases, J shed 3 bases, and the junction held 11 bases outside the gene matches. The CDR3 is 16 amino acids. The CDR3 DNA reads TGTGCCAGCAGTACTCAGTCAGGGGGAAGGACAGATACGCAGTATTTT. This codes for CASSTQSGGRTDTQYF.

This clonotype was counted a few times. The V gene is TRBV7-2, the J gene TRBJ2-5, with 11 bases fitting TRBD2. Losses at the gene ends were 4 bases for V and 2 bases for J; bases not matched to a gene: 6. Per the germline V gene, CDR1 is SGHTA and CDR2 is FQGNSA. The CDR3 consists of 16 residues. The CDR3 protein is CASSYSTSGTQETQYF. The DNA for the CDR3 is TGTGCCAGCAGCTATTCGACTAGCGGGACACAAGAGACCCAGTACTTC.

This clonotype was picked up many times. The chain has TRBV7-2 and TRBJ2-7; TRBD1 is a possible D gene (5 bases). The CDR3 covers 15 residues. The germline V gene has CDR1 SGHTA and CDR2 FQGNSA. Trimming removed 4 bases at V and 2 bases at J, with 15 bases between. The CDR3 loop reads CASSYRSLRAYEQYF. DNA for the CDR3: TGTGCCAGCAGCTACAGGTCTCTCAGGGCCTACGAGCAGTACTTC. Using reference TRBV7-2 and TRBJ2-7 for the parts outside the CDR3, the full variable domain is GAGVSQSPSNKVTEKGKDVELRCDPISGHTALYWYRQSLGQGLEFLIYFQGNSAPDKSGLPSDRFSAERTGGSVSTLTIQRTQQEDSAVYLCASSYRSLRAYEQYFGPGTRLTVT.

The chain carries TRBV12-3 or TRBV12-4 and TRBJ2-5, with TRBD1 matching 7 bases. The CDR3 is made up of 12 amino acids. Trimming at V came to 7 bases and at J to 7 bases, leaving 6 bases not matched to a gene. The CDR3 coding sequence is TGTGCCAGCACCAAGGGACAGCTGACCCAGTACTTC. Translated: CASTKGQLTQYF.

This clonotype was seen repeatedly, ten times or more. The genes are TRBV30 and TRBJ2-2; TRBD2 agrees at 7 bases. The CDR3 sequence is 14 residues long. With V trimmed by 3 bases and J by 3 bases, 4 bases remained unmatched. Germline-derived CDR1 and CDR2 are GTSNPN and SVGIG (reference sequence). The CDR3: CAWSGTTYTGELFF. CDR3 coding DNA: TGTGCCTGGAGCGGGACTACCTACACCGGGGAGCTGTTTTTT.

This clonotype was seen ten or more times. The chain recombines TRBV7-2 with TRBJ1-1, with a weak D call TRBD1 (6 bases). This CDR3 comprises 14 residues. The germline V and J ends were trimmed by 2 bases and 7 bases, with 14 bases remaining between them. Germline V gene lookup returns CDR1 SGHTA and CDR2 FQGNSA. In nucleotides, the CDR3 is TGTGCCAGCAGCTTATATATGGGGACAAATGAAGCTTTCTTT. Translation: CASSLYMGTNEAFF.

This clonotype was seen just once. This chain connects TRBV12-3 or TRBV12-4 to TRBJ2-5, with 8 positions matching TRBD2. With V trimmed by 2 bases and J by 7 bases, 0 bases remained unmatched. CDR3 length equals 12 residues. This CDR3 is CASSLSGGTQYF. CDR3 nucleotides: TGTGCCAGCAGTTTAAGCGGGGGGACCCAGTACTTC.

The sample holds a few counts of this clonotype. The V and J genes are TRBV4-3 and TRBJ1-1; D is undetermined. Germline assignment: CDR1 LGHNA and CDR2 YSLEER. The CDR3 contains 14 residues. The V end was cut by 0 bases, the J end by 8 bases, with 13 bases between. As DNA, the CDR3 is TGCGCCAGCAGCCAAGAGGATGGACCGCTCGAAGCTTTCTTT. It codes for CASSQEDGPLEAFF.

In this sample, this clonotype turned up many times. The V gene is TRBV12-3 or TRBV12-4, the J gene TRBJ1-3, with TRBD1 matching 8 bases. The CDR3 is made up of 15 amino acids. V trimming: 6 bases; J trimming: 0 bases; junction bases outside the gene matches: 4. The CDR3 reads CASSLQGASGNTIYF. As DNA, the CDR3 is TGTGCCAGCAGCCTTCAGGGGGCCTCTGGAAACACCATATATTTT.

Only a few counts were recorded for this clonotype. The DNA of the CDR3 is TGCGCCAGCAGCCAAGGTACAGTCTACCCTACAGAGCAGTTCTTC. This gives the protein CASSQGTVYPTEQFF. The chain couples TRBV4-3 to TRBJ2-1; D is ambiguous. The V end lost 1 base, the J end lost 10 bases, and 17 bases lay between the germline ends. Germline V gene data show CDR1 as LGHNA and CDR2 as YSLEER. The CDR3 loop spans 15 amino acids.

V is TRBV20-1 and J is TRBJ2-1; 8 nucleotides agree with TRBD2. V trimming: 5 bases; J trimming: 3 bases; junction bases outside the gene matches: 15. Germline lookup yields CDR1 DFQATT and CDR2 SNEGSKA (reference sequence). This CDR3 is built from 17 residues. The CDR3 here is CSASRGLVPRNYNEQFF. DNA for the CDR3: TGCAGTGCTTCACGGGGACTAGTCCCCCGAAACTACAATGAGCAGTTCTTC.

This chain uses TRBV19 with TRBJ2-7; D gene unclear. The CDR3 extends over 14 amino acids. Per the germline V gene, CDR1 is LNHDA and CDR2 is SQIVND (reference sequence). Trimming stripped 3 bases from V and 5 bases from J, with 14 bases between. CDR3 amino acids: CASSIARGSNEQYF. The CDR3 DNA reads TGTGCCAGTAGTATCGCCAGAGGAAGCAACGAGCAGTACTTC.

This CDR3 reads CASSQVGLQRNEQFF. The CDR3 nucleotides read TGCGCCAGCAGCCAAGTGGGACTCCAGCGAAATGAGCAGTTCTTC. J is TRBJ2-1 and V is TRBV4-1; D is perhaps TRBD2 (6 bases). V shed 1 base and J shed 7 bases, with 14 bases lying between them. Germline assignment: CDR1 MGHRA and CDR2 YSYEKL. The CDR3 contains 15 residues.

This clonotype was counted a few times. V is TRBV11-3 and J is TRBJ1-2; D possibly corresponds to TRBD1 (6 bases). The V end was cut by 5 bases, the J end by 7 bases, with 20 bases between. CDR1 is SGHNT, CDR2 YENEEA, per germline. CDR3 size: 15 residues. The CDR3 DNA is TGTGCCAGCAGCCAGAGGGCAGGGGTAAGCTCTGGCTACACCTTC. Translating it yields CASSQRAGVSSGYTF.

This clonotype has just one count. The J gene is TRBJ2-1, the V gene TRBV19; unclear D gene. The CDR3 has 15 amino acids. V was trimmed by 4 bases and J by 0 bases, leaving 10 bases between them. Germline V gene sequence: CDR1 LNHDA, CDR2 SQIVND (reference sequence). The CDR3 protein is CASSNELSSYNEQFF. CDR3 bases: TGTGCCAGTAGTAACGAGTTAAGCTCCTACAATGAGCAGTTCTTC.

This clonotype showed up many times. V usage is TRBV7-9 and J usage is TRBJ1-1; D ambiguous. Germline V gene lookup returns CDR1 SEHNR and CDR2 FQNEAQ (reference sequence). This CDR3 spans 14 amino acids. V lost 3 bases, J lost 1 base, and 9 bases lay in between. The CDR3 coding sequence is TGTGCCAGCAGCTTTGGGAATTCGAACACTGAAGCTTTCTTT. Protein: CASSFGNSNTEAFF.

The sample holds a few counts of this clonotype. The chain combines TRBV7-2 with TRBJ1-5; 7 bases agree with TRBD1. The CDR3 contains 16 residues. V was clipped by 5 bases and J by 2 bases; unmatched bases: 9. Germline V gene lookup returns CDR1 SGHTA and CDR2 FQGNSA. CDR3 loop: CASSVQGTVGNQPQHF. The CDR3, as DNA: TGTGCCAGCAGCGTCCAGGGGACAGTGGGCAATCAGCCCCAGCATTTT.

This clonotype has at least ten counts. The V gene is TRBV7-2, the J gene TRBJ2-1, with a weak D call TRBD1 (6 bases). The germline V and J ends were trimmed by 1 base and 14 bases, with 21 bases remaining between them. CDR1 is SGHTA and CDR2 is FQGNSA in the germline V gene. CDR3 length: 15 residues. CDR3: CASSLDGDTRLFKFF. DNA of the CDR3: TGTGCCAGCAGCTTAGACGGGGACACCCGCCTCTTTAAGTTCTTC.

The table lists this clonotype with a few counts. The DNA of the CDR3 is TGCAGCGTTGATTCCCCAGGGGAGACCCAGTACTTC. Translated, it gives CSVDSPGETQYF. The chain carries TRBV29-1 and TRBJ2-5; a possible D gene is TRBD1 (5 bases). V lost 3 bases, J lost 5 bases, and 10 bases lay in between. Germline V gene lookup returns CDR1 SQVTM and CDR2 ANQGSEA. This CDR3 is built from 12 residues.

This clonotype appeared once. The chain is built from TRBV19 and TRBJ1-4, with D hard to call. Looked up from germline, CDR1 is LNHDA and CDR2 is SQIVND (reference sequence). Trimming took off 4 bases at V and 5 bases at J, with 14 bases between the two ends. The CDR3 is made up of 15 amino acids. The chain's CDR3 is CASSTQDSGNEKLFF. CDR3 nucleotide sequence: TGTGCCAGTAGTACGCAGGACTCCGGGAATGAAAAACTGTTTTTT.

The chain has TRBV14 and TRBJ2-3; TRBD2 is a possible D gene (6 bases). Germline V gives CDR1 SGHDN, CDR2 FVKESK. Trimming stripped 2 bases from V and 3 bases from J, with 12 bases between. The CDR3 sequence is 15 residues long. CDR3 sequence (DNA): TGTGCCAGCAGCCAAACTAGCACACAGACAGATACGCAGTATTTT. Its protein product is CASSQTSTQTDTQYF.

CDR3 nucleotides: TGTGCCAGCTCACCGTCCTCGCCGGACAGGGTCTACGAGCAGTACTTC. Encoded protein: CASSPSSPDRVYEQYF. V and J are TRBV18 and TRBJ2-7; 8 nucleotides match TRBD1. The germline gives CDR1 KGHSH, CDR2 LQKENI. This CDR3 contains 16 residues. Unmatched junction bases numbered 10, after V lost 3 bases and J lost 3 bases.

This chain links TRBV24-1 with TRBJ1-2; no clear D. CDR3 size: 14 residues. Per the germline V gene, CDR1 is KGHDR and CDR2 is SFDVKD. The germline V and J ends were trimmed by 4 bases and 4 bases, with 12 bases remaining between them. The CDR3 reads CATSDRVWSYGYTF. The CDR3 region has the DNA TGTGCCACCAGTGACCGGGTTTGGAGCTATGGCTACACCTTC.